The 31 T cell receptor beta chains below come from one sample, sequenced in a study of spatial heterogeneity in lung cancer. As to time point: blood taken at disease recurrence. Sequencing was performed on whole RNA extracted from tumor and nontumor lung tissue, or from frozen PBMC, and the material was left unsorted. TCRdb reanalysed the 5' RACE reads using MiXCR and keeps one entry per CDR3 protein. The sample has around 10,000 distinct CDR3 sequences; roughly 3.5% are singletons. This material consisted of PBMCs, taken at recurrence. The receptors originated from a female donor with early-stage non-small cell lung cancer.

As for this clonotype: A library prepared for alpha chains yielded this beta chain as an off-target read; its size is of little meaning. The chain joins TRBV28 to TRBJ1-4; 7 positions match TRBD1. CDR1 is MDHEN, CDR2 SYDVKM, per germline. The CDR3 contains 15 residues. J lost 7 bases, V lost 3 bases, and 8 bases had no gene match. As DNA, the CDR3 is TGTGCCAGCAGTTTCTCCGGGACAGAGGGTGAAAAACTGTTTTTT. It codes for CASSFSGTEGEKLFF.

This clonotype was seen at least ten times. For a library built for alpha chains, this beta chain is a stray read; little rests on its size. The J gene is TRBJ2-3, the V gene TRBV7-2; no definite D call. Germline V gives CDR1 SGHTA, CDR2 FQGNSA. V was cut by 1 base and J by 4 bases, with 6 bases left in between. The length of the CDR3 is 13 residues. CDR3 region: CASSLVIADTQYF. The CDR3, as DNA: TGTGCCAGCAGCTTAGTCATCGCAGATACGCAGTATTTT. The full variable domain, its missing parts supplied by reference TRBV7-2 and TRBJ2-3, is GAGVSQSPSNKVTEKGKDVELRCDPISGHTALYWYRQSLGQGLEFLIYFQGNSAPDKSGLPSDRFSAERTGGSVSTLTIQRTQQEDSAVYLCASSLVIADTQYFGPGTRLTVL.

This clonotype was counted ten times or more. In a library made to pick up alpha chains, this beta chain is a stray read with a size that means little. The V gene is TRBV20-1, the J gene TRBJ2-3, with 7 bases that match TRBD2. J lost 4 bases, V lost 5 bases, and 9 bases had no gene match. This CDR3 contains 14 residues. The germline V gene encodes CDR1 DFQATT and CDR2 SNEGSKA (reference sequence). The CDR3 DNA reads TGCAGTGCTCCCAGCGGGGCCGTCCCAGATACGCAGTATTTT. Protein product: CSAPSGAVPDTQYF.

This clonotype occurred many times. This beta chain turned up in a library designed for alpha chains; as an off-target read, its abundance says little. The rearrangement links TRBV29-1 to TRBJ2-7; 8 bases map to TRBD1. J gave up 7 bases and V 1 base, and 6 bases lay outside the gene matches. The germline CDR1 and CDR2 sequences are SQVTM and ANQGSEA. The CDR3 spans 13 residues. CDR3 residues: CSVEGQGAGEQYF. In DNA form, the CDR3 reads TGCAGCGTTGAAGGTCAGGGGGCTGGTGAGCAGTACTTC.

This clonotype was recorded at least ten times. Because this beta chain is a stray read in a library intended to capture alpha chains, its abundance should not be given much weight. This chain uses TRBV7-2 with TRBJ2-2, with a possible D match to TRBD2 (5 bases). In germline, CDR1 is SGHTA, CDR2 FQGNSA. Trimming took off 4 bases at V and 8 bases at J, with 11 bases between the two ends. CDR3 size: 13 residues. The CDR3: CASSSLRGGELFF. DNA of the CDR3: TGTGCCAGCAGCTCCCTCCGGGGAGGGGAGCTGTTTTTT.

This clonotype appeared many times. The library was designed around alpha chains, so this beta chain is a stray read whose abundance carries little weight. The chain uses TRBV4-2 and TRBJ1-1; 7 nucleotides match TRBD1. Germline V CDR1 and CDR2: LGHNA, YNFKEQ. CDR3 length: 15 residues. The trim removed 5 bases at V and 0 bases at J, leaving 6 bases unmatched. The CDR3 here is CASSDPQGLNTEAFF. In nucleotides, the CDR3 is TGTGCCAGCAGCGACCCACAGGGGCTGAACACTGAAGCTTTCTTT.

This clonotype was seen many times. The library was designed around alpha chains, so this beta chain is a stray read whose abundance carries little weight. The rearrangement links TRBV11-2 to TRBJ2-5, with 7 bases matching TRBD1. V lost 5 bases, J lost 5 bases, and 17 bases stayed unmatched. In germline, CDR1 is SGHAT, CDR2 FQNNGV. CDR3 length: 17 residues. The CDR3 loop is CASSTTQGGGHDETQYF. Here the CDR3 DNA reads TGTGCCAGCAGCACCACCCAAGGGGGCGGTCATGATGAGACCCAGTACTTC.

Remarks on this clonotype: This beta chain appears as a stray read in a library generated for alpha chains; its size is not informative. As DNA, the CDR3 is TGTGCCAGCAGGAATCCAGGGCCAGCGGGCGGCTACACCTTC. Translated: CASRNPGPAGGYTF. V and J are TRBV6-2 or TRBV6-3 and TRBJ1-2; D might be TRBD1 (5 bases). This CDR3 is built from 14 residues. Germline V gene data show CDR1 as MNHEY and CDR2 as SVGEGT. The ends were cut back, 6 bases at V and 8 bases at J, with 19 bases in the middle.

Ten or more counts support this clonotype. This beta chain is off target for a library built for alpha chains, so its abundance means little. The CDR3 protein is CASSPSGGNTQYF. The CDR3 DNA follows: TGTGCCAGCAGCCCTAGCGGGGGGAATACGCAGTATTTT. The J gene is TRBJ2-3, the V gene TRBV9; 11 bases align to TRBD2. Germline-derived CDR1 and CDR2 are SGDLS and YYNGEE. This CDR3 is built from 13 residues. Trimming at V came to 4 bases and at J to 7 bases, leaving 2 bases not matched to a gene.

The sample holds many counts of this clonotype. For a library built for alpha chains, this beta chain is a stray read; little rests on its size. The CDR3 DNA reads TGCAGCTTATCTATGGGGACAGGTGGCGGCTACACCTTC. This sequence encodes CSLSMGTGGGYTF. The V gene is TRBV29-1, the J gene TRBJ1-2, with TRBD1 matching 8 bases. The CDR3 runs 13 residues. With 8 bases clipped from V and 8 bases from J, the junction kept 13 bases outside the gene matches. CDR1 and CDR2 (germline): SQVTM, ANQGSEA.

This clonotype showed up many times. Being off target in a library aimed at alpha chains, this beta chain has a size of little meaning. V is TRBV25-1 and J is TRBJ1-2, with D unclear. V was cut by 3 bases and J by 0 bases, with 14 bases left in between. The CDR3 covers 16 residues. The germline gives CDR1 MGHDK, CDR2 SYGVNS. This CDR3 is CASSDPGRSTNYGYTF. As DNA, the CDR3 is TGTGCCAGCAGTGACCCCGGACGGTCCACTAACTATGGCTACACCTTC.

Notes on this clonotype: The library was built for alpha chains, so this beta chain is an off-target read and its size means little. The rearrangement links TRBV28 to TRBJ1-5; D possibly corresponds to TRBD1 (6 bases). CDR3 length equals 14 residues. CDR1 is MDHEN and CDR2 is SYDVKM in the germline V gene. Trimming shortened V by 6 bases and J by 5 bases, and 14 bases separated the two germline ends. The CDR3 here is CASSLQGSHQPQHF. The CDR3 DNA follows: TGTGCCAGCAGCCTACAGGGTTCACATCAGCCCCAGCATTTT.

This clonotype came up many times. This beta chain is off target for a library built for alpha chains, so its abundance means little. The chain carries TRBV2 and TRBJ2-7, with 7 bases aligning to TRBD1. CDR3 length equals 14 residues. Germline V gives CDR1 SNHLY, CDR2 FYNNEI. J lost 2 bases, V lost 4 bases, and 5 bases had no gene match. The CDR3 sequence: CASSGTGATYEQYF. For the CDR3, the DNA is TGTGCCAGCAGTGGGACAGGAGCTACCTACGAGCAGTACTTC.

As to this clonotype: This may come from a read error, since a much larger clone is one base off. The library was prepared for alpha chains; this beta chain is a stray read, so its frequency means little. The CDR3 DNA reads TGTGCCGGAAGCTGGGCCGGGGGTTCACCCCTCCACTTT. Protein sequence: CAGSWAGGSPLHF. The rearrangement uses TRBV5-3 and TRBJ1-6, with D perhaps TRBD1 (5 bases). TRBV5-3 is an open reading frame, and its role is uncertain. This CDR3 has 13 residues.

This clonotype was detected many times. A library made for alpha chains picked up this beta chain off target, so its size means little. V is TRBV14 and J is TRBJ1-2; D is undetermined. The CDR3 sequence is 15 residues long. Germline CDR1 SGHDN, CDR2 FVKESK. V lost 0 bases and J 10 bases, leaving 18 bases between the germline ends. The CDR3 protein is CASSQERAAPGSYTF. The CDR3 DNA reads TGTGCCAGCAGCCAAGAACGGGCGGCGCCGGGGTCCTACACCTTC.

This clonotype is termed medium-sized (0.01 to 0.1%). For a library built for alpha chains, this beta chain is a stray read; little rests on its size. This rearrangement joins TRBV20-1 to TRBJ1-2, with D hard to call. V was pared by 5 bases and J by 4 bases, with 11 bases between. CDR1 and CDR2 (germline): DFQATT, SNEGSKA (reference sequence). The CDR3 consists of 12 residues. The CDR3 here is CSAPTILYGYTF. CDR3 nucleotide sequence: TGCAGTGCTCCGACGATACTCTATGGCTACACCTTC.

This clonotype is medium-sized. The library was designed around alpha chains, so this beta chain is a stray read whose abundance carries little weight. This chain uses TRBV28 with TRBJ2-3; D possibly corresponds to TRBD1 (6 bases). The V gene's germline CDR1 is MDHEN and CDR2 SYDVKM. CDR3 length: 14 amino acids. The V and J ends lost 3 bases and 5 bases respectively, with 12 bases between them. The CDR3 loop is CASSFLQGIDTQYF. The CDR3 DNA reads TGTGCCAGCAGTTTTCTACAGGGAATAGATACGCAGTATTTT.

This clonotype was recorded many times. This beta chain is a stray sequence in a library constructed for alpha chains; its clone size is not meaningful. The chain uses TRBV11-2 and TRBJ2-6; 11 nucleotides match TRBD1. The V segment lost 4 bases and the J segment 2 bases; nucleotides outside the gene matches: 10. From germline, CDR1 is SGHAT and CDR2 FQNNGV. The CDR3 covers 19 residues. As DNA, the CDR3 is TGTGCCAGCAGCTCCCCGAGGGGGACAGGGGGGACTGGGGCCAACGTCCTGACTTTC. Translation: CASSSPRGTGGTGANVLTF.

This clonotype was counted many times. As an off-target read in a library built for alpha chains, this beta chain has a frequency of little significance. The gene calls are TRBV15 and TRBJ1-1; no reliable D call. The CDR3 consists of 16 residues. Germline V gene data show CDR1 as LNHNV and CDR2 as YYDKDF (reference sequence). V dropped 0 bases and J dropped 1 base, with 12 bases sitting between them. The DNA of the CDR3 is TGTGCCACCAGCAGAGATTCAGCGAACGCGAACACTGAAGCTTTCTTT. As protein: CATSRDSANANTEAFF.

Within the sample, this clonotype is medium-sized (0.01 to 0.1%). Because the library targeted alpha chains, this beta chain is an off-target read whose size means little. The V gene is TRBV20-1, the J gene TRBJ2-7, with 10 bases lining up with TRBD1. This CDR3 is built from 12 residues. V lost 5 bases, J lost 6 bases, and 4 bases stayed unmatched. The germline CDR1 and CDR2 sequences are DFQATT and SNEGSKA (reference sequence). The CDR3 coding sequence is TGCAGTGCTCGACAGGGGGCGATCGAGCAGTACTTC. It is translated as CSARQGAIEQYF.

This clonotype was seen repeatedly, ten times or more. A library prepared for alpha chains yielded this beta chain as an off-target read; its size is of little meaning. CDR3 residues: CSASGLQEETQYF. CDR3 DNA: TGCAGTGCTAGTGGGCTTCAGGAAGAGACCCAGTACTTC. The rearrangement joins TRBV20-1 to TRBJ2-5; no firm D call. Looked up from germline, CDR1 is DFQATT and CDR2 is SNEGSKA (reference sequence). The CDR3 covers 13 residues. V was clipped by 3 bases and J by 3 bases, with 11 bases between them.

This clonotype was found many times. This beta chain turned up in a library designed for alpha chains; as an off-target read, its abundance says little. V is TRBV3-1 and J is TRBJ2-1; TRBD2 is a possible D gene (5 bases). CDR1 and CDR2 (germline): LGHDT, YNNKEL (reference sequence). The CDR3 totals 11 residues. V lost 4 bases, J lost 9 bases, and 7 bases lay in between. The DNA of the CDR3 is TGTGCCAGCAGCCGGGCGGGTGAGCAGTTCTTC. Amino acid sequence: CASSRAGEQFF.

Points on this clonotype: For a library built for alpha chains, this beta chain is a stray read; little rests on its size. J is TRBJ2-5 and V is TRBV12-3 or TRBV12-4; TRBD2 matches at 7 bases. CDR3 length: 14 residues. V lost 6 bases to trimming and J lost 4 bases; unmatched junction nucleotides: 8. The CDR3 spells CASRLEWEGETQYF. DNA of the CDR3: TGTGCCAGCAGACTGGAATGGGAGGGAGAGACCCAGTACTTC.

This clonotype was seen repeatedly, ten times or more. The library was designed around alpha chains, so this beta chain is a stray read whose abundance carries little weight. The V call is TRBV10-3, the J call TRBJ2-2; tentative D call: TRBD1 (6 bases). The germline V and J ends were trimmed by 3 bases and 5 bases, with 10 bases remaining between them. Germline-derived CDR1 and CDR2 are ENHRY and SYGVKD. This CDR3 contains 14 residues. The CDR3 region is CAISDRGYTGELFF. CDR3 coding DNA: TGTGCCATCAGTGACAGGGGCTATACCGGGGAGCTGTTTTTT.

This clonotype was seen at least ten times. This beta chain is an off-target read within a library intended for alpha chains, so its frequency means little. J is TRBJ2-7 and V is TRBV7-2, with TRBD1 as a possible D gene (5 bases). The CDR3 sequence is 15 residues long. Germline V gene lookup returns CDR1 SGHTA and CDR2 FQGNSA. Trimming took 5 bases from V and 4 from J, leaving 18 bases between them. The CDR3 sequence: CASSPGRGRVYEQYF. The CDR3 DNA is TGTGCCAGCAGCCCCGGGCGCGGCAGGGTGTACGAGCAGTACTTC. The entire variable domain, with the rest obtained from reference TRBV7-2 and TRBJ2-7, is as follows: GAGVSQSPSNKVTEKGKDVELRCDPISGHTALYWYRQSLGQGLEFLIYFQGNSAPDKSGLPSDRFSAERTGGSVSTLTIQRTQQEDSAVYLCASSPGRGRVYEQYFGPGTRLTVT.

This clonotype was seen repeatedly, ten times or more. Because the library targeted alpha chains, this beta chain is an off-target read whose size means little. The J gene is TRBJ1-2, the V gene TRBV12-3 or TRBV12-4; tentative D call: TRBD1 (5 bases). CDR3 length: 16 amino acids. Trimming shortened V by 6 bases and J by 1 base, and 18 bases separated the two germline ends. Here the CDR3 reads CASSRALPGDNYGYTF. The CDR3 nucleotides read TGTGCCAGCAGCCGCGCTCTACCGGGGGATAACTATGGCTACACCTTC.

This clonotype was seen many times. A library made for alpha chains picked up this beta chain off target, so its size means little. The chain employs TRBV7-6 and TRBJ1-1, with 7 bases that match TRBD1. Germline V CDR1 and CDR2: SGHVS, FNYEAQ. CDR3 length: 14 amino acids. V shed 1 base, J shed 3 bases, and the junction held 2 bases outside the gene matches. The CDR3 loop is CASSLVTGDTEAFF. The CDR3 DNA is TGTGCCAGCAGCTTAGTCACAGGGGACACTGAAGCTTTCTTT.

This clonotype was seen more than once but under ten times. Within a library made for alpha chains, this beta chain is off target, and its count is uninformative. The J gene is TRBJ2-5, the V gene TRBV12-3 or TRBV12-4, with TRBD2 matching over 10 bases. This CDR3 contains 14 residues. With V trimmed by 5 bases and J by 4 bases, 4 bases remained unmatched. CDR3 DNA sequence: TGTGCCAGCAGTACCAGCGGGGGGGCAGAGACCCAGTACTTC. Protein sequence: CASSTSGGAETQYF.

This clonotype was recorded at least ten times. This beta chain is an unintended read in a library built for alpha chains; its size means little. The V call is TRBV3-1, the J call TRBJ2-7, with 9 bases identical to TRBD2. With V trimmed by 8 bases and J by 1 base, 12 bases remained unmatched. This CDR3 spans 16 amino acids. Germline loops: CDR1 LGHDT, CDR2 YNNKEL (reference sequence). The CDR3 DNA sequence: TGTGCCAGCCTACCGGATTTTGCGGGGGGGTCCTACGAGCAGTACTTC. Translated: CASLPDFAGGSYEQYF.

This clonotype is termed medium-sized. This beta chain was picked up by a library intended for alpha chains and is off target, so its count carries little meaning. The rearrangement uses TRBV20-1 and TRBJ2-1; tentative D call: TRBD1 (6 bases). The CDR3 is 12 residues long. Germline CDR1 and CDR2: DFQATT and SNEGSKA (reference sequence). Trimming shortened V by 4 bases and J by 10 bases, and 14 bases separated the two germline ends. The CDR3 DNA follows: TGCAGTGCTATCTTACAGGGAATCGAGCAGTTCTTC. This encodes CSAILQGIEQFF.

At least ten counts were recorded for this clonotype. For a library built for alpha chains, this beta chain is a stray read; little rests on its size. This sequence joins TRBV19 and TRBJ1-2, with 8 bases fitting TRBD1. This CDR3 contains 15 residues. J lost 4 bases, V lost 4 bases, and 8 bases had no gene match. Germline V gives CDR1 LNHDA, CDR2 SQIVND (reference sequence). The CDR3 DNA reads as TGTGCCAGTAGTACCGCCGGGACAGGAGGCTATGGCTACACCTTC. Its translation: CASSTAGTGGYGYTF.